This TCR beta chain stems from a study of identical twins. General study points: Conclusions were drawn cross-sectionally by statistical analysis, without following the same donors. Alpha sequences out of frame and shared by twins had excess low generation probability.

This clonotype was picked up many times. Its antigen is unidentified. Template switching added a universal primer site, and cDNA bore unique molecular identifiers. From the 5' RACE reads, TCRdb called clonotypes with MiXCR, one entry per CDR3 protein. This table holds 200,000 to 250,000 distinct CDR3 sequences, 5.5% to 8% found once. The V and J ends lost 2 bases and 4 bases respectively, with 9 bases between them. CDR3 length: 14 residues. CDR1 is MGHDK and CDR2 is SYGVNS in the germline V gene. In addition, the sample was reused for a study of yellow fever vaccine responses in identical twins.

The origin of this receptor is a young woman in good health. Material for sequencing was memory (CD45RO+) T cells sorted from blood. The rearrangement joins TRBV25-1 to TRBJ2-1, with a possible D match to TRBD1 (6 bases). The CDR3: CASSEKDRYNEQFF. CDR3 sequence (DNA): TGTGCCAGCAGTGAAAAGGACAGATACAATGAGCAGTTCTTC.